This entry describes one T cell receptor (beta chain). Its antigen is not identified. Per the germline V gene, CDR1 is MNHNY and CDR2 is SVGAGI (reference sequence). The junction had 2 bases not matched to a gene; V was cut back by 6 bases and J by 5 bases. This CDR3 is 12 amino acids long. The method was immunoSEQ multiplex PCR; TCRdb's version includes in-frame clones alone and lacks a portion of them. The sample has thousands of clones; 90% are singletons. This sample was taken from a study of brain metastases from non-small cell lung cancer. Study results and caveats: T-cell clones appeared expanded in around 60% of brain metastases relative to matched primary tumors.

Source material: primary lung tumor tissue. The chain has TRBV6-6 and TRBJ1-1, with 8 nucleotides matching TRBD1. The TCR originated in a donor older than 35 with non-small cell lung cancer. This chain's CDR3 is CASRRQGTEAFF. CDR3 sequence (DNA): TGTGCCAGCAGAAGACAGGGGACTGAAGCTTTCTTT.